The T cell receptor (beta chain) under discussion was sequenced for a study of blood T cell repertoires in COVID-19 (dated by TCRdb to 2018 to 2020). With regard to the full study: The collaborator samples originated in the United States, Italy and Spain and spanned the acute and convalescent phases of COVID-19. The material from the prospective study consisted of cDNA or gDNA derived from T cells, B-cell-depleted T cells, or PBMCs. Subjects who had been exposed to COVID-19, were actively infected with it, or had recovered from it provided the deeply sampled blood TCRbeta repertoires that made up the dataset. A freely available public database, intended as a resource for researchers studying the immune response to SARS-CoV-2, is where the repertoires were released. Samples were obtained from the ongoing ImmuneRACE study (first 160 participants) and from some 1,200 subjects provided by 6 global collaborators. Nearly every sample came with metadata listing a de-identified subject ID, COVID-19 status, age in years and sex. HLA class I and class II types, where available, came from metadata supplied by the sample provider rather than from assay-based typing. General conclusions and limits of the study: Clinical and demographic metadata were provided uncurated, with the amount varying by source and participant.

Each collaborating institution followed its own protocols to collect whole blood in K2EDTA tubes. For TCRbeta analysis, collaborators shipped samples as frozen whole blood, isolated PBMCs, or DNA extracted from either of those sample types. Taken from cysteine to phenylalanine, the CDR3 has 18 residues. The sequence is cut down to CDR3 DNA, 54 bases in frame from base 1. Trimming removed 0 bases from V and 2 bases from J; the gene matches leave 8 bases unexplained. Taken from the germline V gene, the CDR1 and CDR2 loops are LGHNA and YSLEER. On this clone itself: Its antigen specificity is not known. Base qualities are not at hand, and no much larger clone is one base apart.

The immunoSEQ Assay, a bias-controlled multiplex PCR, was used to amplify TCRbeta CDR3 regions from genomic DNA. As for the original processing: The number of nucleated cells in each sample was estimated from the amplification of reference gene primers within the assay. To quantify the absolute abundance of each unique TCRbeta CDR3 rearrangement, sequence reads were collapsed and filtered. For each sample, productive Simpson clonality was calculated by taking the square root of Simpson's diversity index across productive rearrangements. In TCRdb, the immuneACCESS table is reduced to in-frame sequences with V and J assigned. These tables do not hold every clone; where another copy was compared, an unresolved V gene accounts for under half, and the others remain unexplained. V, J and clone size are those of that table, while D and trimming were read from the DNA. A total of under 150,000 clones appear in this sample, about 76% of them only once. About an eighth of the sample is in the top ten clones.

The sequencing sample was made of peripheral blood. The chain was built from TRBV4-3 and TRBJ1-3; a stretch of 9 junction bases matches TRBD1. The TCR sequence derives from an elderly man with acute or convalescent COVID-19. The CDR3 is CASSQEFATGGTGNTIYF. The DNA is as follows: TGCGCCAGCAGCCAAGAATTTGCGACAGGGGGAACTGGAAACACCATATATTTT.